What follows describes a single T cell receptor beta chain. Antigen specificity is unknown. A multiplex PCR was run with 60 Vbeta primers and 13 Jbeta primers. TCRdb keeps only in-frame clones here, not all; method: immunoSEQ multiplex PCR. The sample records roughly 110,000 clones, about 81% being singletons. This specimen belongs to a study of cytomegalovirus exposure and HLA in healthy donors. General study findings and limits: Later analysis associated a missense DCLRE1C variant with TCR beta V- and J-gene trimming.

Trimming took 4 bases from V and 6 from J; bases not matched to a gene: 4. The CDR3 is made up of 14 amino acids. The germline V gene encodes CDR1 SGHTS and CDR2 YDEGEE. The receptor was derived from a male donor in good health and CMV-seropositive. The J gene is TRBJ2-1, the V gene TRBV5-8; TRBD2 agrees at 10 bases. Material: PBMCs. The CDR3: CASSTEREGNEQFF. In DNA form, the CDR3 reads TGTGCCAGCAGCACGGAGCGGGAGGGCAATGAGCAGTTCTTC.